Reported below is one T cell receptor beta chain. Living in 24 US areas, the participants were between about 18 and 90 years of age. Among Cohort 3 donors, those recovered had two negative PCRs, clearance, or symptom resolution. The CDR3 extends over 15 amino acids. V lost 6 bases and J 1 base, leaving 18 bases between the germline ends. Germline-derived CDR1 and CDR2 are SQVTM and ANQGSEA. Method: immunoSEQ multiplex PCR; TCRdb's copy keeps in-frame clones and lacks some. Altogether about 200,000 clones are present, about 80% being singletons, with the ten largest covering about 15%. These data originate in a study of blood T cell repertoires in COVID-19. Study-wide background: Material from acute and convalescent COVID-19 was sourced from the United States, Italy and Spain. Sources were T cells, B-cell-depleted T cells, or PBMCs; the material itself was cDNA or gDNA.

The sample consisted of PBMCs or T cells enriched from blood (not recorded which). V is TRBV29-1 and J is TRBJ1-1; D uncertain. The receptor comes from a man aged 40-49 years who had recovered from COVID-19. CDR3 nucleotide sequence: TGCAGCGTCCGTAAAAGGTTGGCGGGGAACACTGAAGCTTTCTTT. It specifies CSVRKRLAGNTEAFF.